The 29 T cell receptor beta chains in this list originate from one sample, sequenced in a study of response to subunit inactivated influenza vaccine. TCRdb redid the calling of the RT-PCR reads with MiXCR, one entry per CDR3 protein. The sample lists approximately 730,000 distinct CDR3 sequences; roughly 13% were seen once. This sample comprised PBMCs from blood, obtained 14 to 15 days before vaccination. These receptors were obtained from a man over 45 who received an inactivated influenza vaccine.

V gene TRBV7-9 combines with J gene TRBJ1-1, with 7 bases that match TRBD1. The CDR3 is 15 residues long. Trimming removed 5 bases from V and 1 base from J; junction bases left unmatched: 7. The germline V gene has CDR1 SEHNR and CDR2 FQNEAQ (reference sequence). CDR3 sequence (DNA): TGTGCCAGCAGCATCTCGACAGGGCGGAACACTGAAGCTTTCTTT. Residues: CASSISTGRNTEAFF. The variable domain in full, completed from reference TRBV7-9 and TRBJ1-1, reads DTGVSQNPRHKITKRGQNVTFRCDPISEHNRLYWYRQTLGQGPEFLTYFQNEAQLEKSRLLSDRFSAERPKGSFSTLEIQRTEQGDSAMYLCASSISTGRNTEAFFGQGTRLTVV.

This clonotype has only a few counts. V gene TRBV27 combines with J gene TRBJ2-7, with D possibly matching TRBD2 (5 bases). Trimming pared 6 bases from V and 0 bases from J, leaving 9 bases between. Germline V gene data show CDR1 as MNHEY and CDR2 as SMNVEV (reference sequence). The CDR3 runs 13 residues. The CDR3 is CASREDVSYEQYF. The CDR3 DNA is TGTGCCAGCAGGGAGGACGTCTCCTACGAGCAGTACTTC.

The chain links TRBV6-5 to TRBJ1-4; no clear D. This CDR3 is built from 15 residues. CDR1 is MNHEY and CDR2 is SVGAGI in the germline V gene. Trimming pared 0 bases from V and 7 bases from J, leaving 12 bases between. CDR3 bases: TGTGCCAGCAGTTACTCTGGAGGTCTCGGTGAAAAACTGTTTTTT. Protein: CASSYSGGLGEKLFF.

This sequence joins TRBV4-3 and TRBJ1-3, with D possibly being TRBD1 (5 bases). With 0 bases removed from V and 2 bases from J, the gap between germline ends came to 11 bases. The CDR3 sequence is 16 residues long. Germline CDR1 LGHNA, CDR2 YSLEER. CDR3 DNA sequence: TGCGCCAGCAGCCAAGAAGCTGGGGGAGCTGGAAACACCATATATTTT. Translated, it gives CASSQEAGGAGNTIYF.

A few counts support this clonotype. The chain is built from TRBV4-3 and TRBJ1-1; no reliable D call. CDR1 is LGHNA and CDR2 is YSLEER in the germline V gene. Trimming removed 1 base at V and 0 bases at J, with 9 bases between. The CDR3 contains 15 residues. The CDR3 here is CASSQAPFMNTEAFF. The CDR3 DNA reads as TGCGCCAGCAGCCAAGCTCCCTTTATGAACACTGAAGCTTTCTTT.

This clonotype has more than one count but fewer than ten. The chain joins TRBV6-2 or TRBV6-3 to TRBJ2-2; 8 nucleotides match TRBD1. J lost 5 bases, V lost 6 bases, and 8 bases had no gene match. The length of the CDR3 is 15 residues. Germline-derived CDR1 and CDR2 are MNHEY and SVGEGT. This chain's CDR3 is CASSQRTGITGELFF. CDR3 nucleotides: TGTGCCAGCAGCCAACGGACAGGGATTACCGGGGAGCTGTTTTTT.

This chain connects TRBV28 to TRBJ2-7, with D tentatively TRBD1 (5 bases). This CDR3 is 16 amino acids long. V lost 5 bases, J lost 0 bases, and 17 bases lay in between. The V gene's germline CDR1 is MDHEN and CDR2 SYDVKM. The CDR3 region has the DNA TGTGCCAGCAGTGGACCAGGGTACTTTTCCTCCTACGAGCAGTACTTC. This codes for CASSGPGYFSSYEQYF.

A few counts support this clonotype. This chain's CDR3 is CASSRGGTSGGSYEQYF. The CDR3 region has the DNA TGCGCCAGCAGCCGCGGGGGGACTAGCGGGGGCTCCTACGAGCAGTACTTC. This chain joins TRBV5-1 and TRBJ2-7, with 14 bases lining up with TRBD2. The CDR3 contains 17 residues. V shed 4 bases, J shed 0 bases, and the junction held 6 bases outside the gene matches. Germline CDR1 SGHRS, CDR2 YFSETQ. Supplemented by reference TRBV5-1 and TRBJ2-7, the full variable domain reads KAGVTQTPRYLIKTRGQQVTLSCSPISGHRSVSWYQQTPGQGLQFLFEYFSETQRNKGNFPGRFSGRQFSNSRSEMNVSTLELGDSALYLCASSRGGTSGGSYEQYFGPGTRLTVT.

The chain couples TRBV13 to TRBJ2-3, with 10 nucleotides matching TRBD1. The CDR3 length is 16 residues. Germline V gives CDR1 PRHDT, CDR2 FYEKMQ (reference sequence). V lost 5 bases and J lost 5; bases outside the gene matches: 10. This CDR3 is CASSRRQGAQGDTQYF. The CDR3, as DNA: TGTGCCAGCAGCCGACGACAGGGGGCTCAGGGAGATACGCAGTATTTT.

This clonotype has a handful of counts. In DNA, the CDR3 is TGCGCCAGCAGCTTGGGGACTAGCGGACCAAGAGAAGCCCAGTACTTC. It translates to CASSLGTSGPREAQYF. The chain couples TRBV5-1 to TRBJ2-5; TRBD2 aligns across 10 bases. The germline CDR1 and CDR2 sequences are SGHRS and YFSETQ. This CDR3 has 16 amino acids. V was clipped by 0 bases and J by 9 bases; unmatched bases: 11.

This clonotype was recorded at least ten times. The CDR3 protein is CASSEGGVGYGYTF. CDR3 in DNA: TGTGCCAGCAGTGAGGGAGGAGTCGGCTATGGCTACACCTTC. V is TRBV28 and J is TRBJ1-2; D is unresolved. Deletions cut 5 bases from V and 4 bases from J, with 14 bases between. Germline CDR1 is MDHEN and CDR2 is SYDVKM. CDR3 length: 14 residues.

This clonotype was counted a few times. The CDR3 DNA follows: TGTGCCAGCAGCGTGGGGCAGAGCCACGAGCAGTACTTC. As protein: CASSVGQSHEQYF. The V and J genes are TRBV9 and TRBJ2-7; tentatively, D is TRBD1 (5 bases). CDR3 size: 13 residues. CDR1 SGDLS and CDR2 YYNGEE come from the germline V gene. Between the trimmed V and J ends, which lost 2 bases and 5 bases, there was a span of 11 bases. Looking up the rest from reference TRBV9 and TRBJ2-7 gives the full variable domain: DSGVTQTPKHLITATGQRVTLRCSPRSGDLSVYWYQQSLDQGLQFLIQYYNGEERAKGNILERFSAQQFPDLHSELNLSSLELGDSALYFCASSVGQSHEQYFGPGTRLTVT.

This clonotype occurred a few times. The V gene is TRBV5-1, the J gene TRBJ1-3; D call uncertain. Germline V gene data show CDR1 as SGHRS and CDR2 as YFSETQ. V shed 4 bases and J shed 1 base, with 18 bases lying between them. The CDR3 loop spans 17 amino acids. CDR3 sequence: CASSLRTGPSSGNTIYF. CDR3 DNA sequence: TGCGCCAGCAGCCTGCGTACCGGACCGTCTTCTGGAAACACCATATATTTT.

There are many counts of this clonotype. The chain links TRBV3-1 to TRBJ2-7, with TRBD2 identical over 13 bases. J lost 4 bases, V lost 4 bases, and 13 bases had no gene match. Germline V CDR1 and CDR2: LGHDT, YNNKEL (reference sequence). The CDR3 is 18 residues long. The CDR3 coding sequence is TGTGCCAGCAGCCGAACTCTGCCCGGGACTAGCGGGGAGTACGAGCAGTACTTC. It codes for CASSRTLPGTSGEYEQYF.

This clonotype appeared a few times. The chain joins TRBV4-3 to TRBJ2-7; 7 bases are shared with TRBD2. The CDR3 has 16 amino acids. Per germline, CDR1 LGHNA and CDR2 YSLEER. J gave up 2 bases and V 0 bases, and 7 bases lay outside the gene matches. In nucleotides, the CDR3 is TGCGCCAGCAGCCAAGATATGGCGGGAGAGACCTACGAGCAGTACTTC. Residues: CASSQDMAGETYEQYF.

This clonotype was counted between two and nine times. This chain connects TRBV24-1 to TRBJ2-3; TRBD2 agrees at 8 bases. V gave up 9 bases and J gave up 2 bases; unmatched junction bases: 6. The CDR3 runs to 14 residues. Germline V gene lookup returns CDR1 KGHDR and CDR2 SFDVKD. This chain's CDR3 is CATGRRGDTDTQYF. Here the CDR3 DNA reads TGTGCCACCGGTCGGCGGGGGGACACAGATACGCAGTATTTT.

The chain links TRBV2 to TRBJ2-1; 14 bases are shared with TRBD2. V was pared by 6 bases and J by 7 bases, with 2 bases of the junction left unmatched. Germline CDR1 and CDR2: SNHLY and FYNNEI. The CDR3 has 14 amino acids. The DNA for the CDR3 is TGTGCCAGCAGGACTAGCGGGGGGGCTAATGAGCAGTTCTTC. Translation: CASRTSGGANEQFF.

Only a few counts were recorded for this clonotype. V is TRBV7-2 and J is TRBJ2-7, with TRBD2 matching over 8 bases. The CDR3 spans 14 residues. V lost 8 bases, J lost 2 bases, and 8 bases stayed unmatched. Per germline, CDR1 SGHTA and CDR2 FQGNSA. For the CDR3, the DNA is TGTGCCAGCCGGGAGACTAGCGTTACCTACGAGCAGTACTTC. Translated: CASRETSVTYEQYF.

The chain joins TRBV9 to TRBJ2-7; perhaps TRBD2 as D (5 bases). The germline gives CDR1 SGDLS, CDR2 YYNGEE. This CDR3 region has 14 residues. Trimming left V 1 base short and J 5 bases short, with 13 bases between. CDR3 sequence: CASSVSGTRNEQYF. The CDR3 DNA reads TGTGCCAGCAGCGTAAGCGGCACGAGAAACGAGCAGTACTTC.

This clonotype has just a few counts. This sequence joins TRBV20-1 and TRBJ2-2; 8 bases are a match to TRBD2. Germline V lookup: CDR1 DFQATT, CDR2 SNEGSKA (reference sequence). CDR3 size: 14 residues. After removal of 4 bases from V and 6 bases from J, the junction contained 7 bases not matched to a gene. CDR3: CSAKTGLASGELFF. CDR3 nucleotides: TGCAGTGCTAAAACTGGACTAGCTTCCGGGGAGCTGTTTTTT.

This chain links TRBV7-8 with TRBJ2-3, with 7 bases lining up with TRBD2. The germline V gene has CDR1 SGHVS and CDR2 FQNEAQ. The CDR3 length is 16 residues. The junction had 9 bases not matched to a gene; V was cut back by 5 bases and J by 1 base. The CDR3 nucleotides read TGTGCCAGCAGCACCAAGCGGGATCATCGCACAGATACGCAGTATTTT. Translation: CASSTKRDHRTDTQYF.

A few counts support this clonotype. The chain employs TRBV9 and TRBJ2-5; 12 bases fit TRBD1. The J segment lost 5 bases and the V segment lost 4 bases, leaving 9 bases of the junction unmatched. The CDR3 extends over 16 amino acids. The V gene's germline CDR1 is SGDLS and CDR2 YYNGEE. CDR3 nucleotides: TGTGCCAGCAGCCTTCAGGGACAGGGGGCAGGGGAGACCCAGTACTTC. Translated, it gives CASSLQGQGAGETQYF.

The sample holds a few counts of this clonotype. The chain couples TRBV12-3 or TRBV12-4 to TRBJ2-1; TRBD1 matches at 7 bases. The length of the CDR3 is 14 residues. V gave up 6 bases and J gave up 5 bases; unmatched junction bases: 7. The CDR3 here is CASSWTGRNNEQFF. In nucleotides, the CDR3 is TGTGCCAGCAGCTGGACAGGTAGGAACAATGAGCAGTTCTTC.

In its sample, this clonotype was seen a few times. The chain joins TRBV5-1 to TRBJ2-1; perhaps TRBD1 as D (6 bases). Looked up from germline, CDR1 is SGHRS and CDR2 is YFSETQ. The CDR3 consists of 14 residues. Trimming removed 0 bases from V and 8 bases from J, with 12 bases in between. Here the CDR3 reads CASSLGTAGHEQFF. The CDR3 nucleotides read TGCGCCAGCAGCTTGGGGACAGCAGGGCATGAGCAGTTCTTC.

The V call is TRBV4-3, the J call TRBJ1-6; no reliable D call. Germline CDR1 reads LGHNA; CDR2 reads YSLEER. The CDR3 covers 19 residues. The V gene lost 0 bases and the J gene lost 0 bases, with 15 bases spanning the gap. The CDR3 sequence is CASSQDRPAASSYNSPLHF. CDR3 sequence (DNA): TGCGCCAGCAGCCAAGATCGGCCAGCCGCGAGCTCCTATAATTCACCCCTCCACTTT.

The sample holds many counts of this clonotype. This chain uses TRBV29-1 with TRBJ2-2; 7 nucleotides align to TRBD1. The CDR3 totals 14 residues. Per germline, CDR1 SQVTM and CDR2 ANQGSEA. Trimming at V came to 7 bases and at J to 4 bases, leaving 9 bases not matched to a gene. CDR3 DNA: TGCAGCGCCCAGGGGGTCGTGAGCACCGGGGAGCTGTTTTTT. This translates into CSAQGVVSTGELFF.

There are a few counts of this clonotype. The chain employs TRBV5-1 and TRBJ1-1, with 10 positions matching TRBD1. The CDR3 extends over 15 amino acids. The germline CDR1 and CDR2 sequences are SGHRS and YFSETQ. V shed 4 bases, J shed 3 bases, and the junction held 6 bases outside the gene matches. CDR3 loop: CASSQRTGGDTEAFF. In DNA form, the CDR3 reads TGCGCCAGCAGCCAGCGGACAGGGGGAGACACTGAAGCTTTCTTT.

The chain is built from TRBV5-1 and TRBJ2-7; no clear D. Germline values: CDR1 SGHRS, CDR2 YFSETQ. The length of the CDR3 is 16 residues. Trimming stripped 0 bases from V and 5 bases from J, with 18 bases between. The chain's CDR3 is CASSLAGTEVGNEQYF. The CDR3 coding sequence is TGCGCCAGCAGCTTGGCCGGAACAGAGGTCGGAAACGAGCAGTACTTC.

A few counts support this clonotype. The rearrangement joins TRBV4-1 to TRBJ2-1; D may be TRBD2 (7 bases). V was trimmed by 1 base and J by 6 bases, leaving 13 bases between them. Germline lookup yields CDR1 MGHRA and CDR2 YSYEKL. The CDR3 is 15 residues long. The CDR3 is CASSQGGGAGNEQFF. The CDR3 region has the DNA TGCGCCAGCAGCCAAGGTGGGGGGGCCGGCAATGAGCAGTTCTTC.